This is a list of T cell receptor beta chains from one sample in a study of cytomegalovirus exposure and HLA in healthy donors. The data were produced by immunoSEQ multiplex PCR, yet TCRdb's version contains in-frame clones alone and is incomplete. The profile shows more than 85,000 clones, 75% to 85% of them singletons. What was sequenced was PBMCs. The receptors derive from a female donor in good health and CMV-seropositive. Both conserved end residues are part of each CDR3. The order of the fields is J gene, V gene, CDR3 length, D gene, clone size, CDR3 protein, CDR3 DNA. A D gene is named only where the DNA matches it firmly. Part of the rows lack a size; the others show once, few, many or a class for expanded clones.

>TRBJ2-3|TRBV10-3|13|TRBD2|few
CATNKRERDTQYF
TGTGCCACAAACAAGCGGGAGAGGGACACGCAGTATTTT
>TRBJ1-1|TRBV5-5|15|NA|NA
CASSQAGPGNTEAFF
TGTGCCAGCAGCCAAGCCGGTCCAGGGAACACTGAAGCTTTCTTT
>TRBJ2-1|TRBV27|16|TRBD2|NA
CASSSRSGKGGNEQFF
TGTGCCAGCAGTTCCAGAAGCGGGAAAGGAGGCAATGAGCAGTTCTTC
>TRBJ2-7|TRBV14|13|NA|once
CASSQAGVYEQYF
TGTGCCAGCAGCCAAGCGGGGGTCTACGAGCAGTACTTC
>TRBJ2-3|TRBV2|14|NA|NA
CAPRGFGGADTQYF
TGTGCCCCCCGCGGCTTCGGCGGGGCAGATACGCAGTATTTT
>TRBJ2-7|TRBV27|15|NA|NA
CASSLSRGSSYEQYF
TGTGCCAGCAGTTTATCGCGCGGTAGCTCCTACGAGCAGTACTTC
>TRBJ1-1|TRBV5-4|15|TRBD1|NA
CASSLAQGAITEAFF
TGTGCCAGCAGCTTGGCCCAGGGGGCGATCACTGAAGCTTTCTTT
>TRBJ1-2|TRBV6-5|12|TRBD1|few
CASRDRDYGYTF
TGTGCCAGCAGGGACAGGGACTATGGCTACACCTTC
>TRBJ1-1|TRBV18|14|NA|NA
CASSPLTADTEAFF
TGTGCCAGCTCACCATTGACGGCGGACACTGAAGCTTTCTTT
>TRBJ1-4|TRBV9|15|TRBD1|NA
CASSLGDRAGEKLFF
TGTGCCAGCAGCTTAGGGGACAGGGCTGGTGAAAAACTGTTTTTT
>TRBJ2-5|TRBV9|16|TRBD2|NA
CASSEGVAGAQETQYF
TGTGCCAGCAGCGAGGGGGTAGCGGGGGCCCAAGAGACCCAGTACTTC
>TRBJ2-5|TRBV11-2|15|TRBD2|NA
CASSLGAGGQETQYF
TGTGCCAGCAGCTTAGGCGCGGGGGGACAAGAGACCCAGTACTTC
>TRBJ1-2|TRBV2|13|TRBD1|NA
CASRGQSNYGYTF
TGTGCCTCCAGGGGGCAGTCTAACTATGGCTACACCTTC
>TRBJ2-3|TRBV7-7|14|TRBD1|NA
CASSLGTGRDTQYF
TGTGCCAGCAGCTTGGGGACAGGGAGGGATACGCAGTATTTT
>TRBJ2-1|TRBV21-1|15|NA|NA
CASSKPGQGGNEQFF
TGTGCCAGCAGCAAGCCGGGACAGGGGGGCAATGAGCAGTTCTTC
>TRBJ1-4|TRBV9|16|TRBD1|NA
CASSVATGGGGEKLFF
TGTGCCAGCAGCGTAGCTACGGGAGGGGGCGGTGAAAAACTGTTTTTT
>TRBJ2-7|TRBV19|14|NA|NA
CASSMTGNYDEQYF
TGTGCCAGTAGTATGACCGGGAACTATGACGAGCAGTACTTC
>TRBJ2-5|TRBV9|16|TRBD2|NA
CASSVDSLAGVETQYF
TGTGCCAGCAGCGTAGATTCCCTAGCGGGAGTGGAGACCCAGTACTTC
>TRBJ1-6|TRBV6-5|15|NA|NA
CASSYGQGVRSPLHF
TGTGCCAGCAGTTACGGGCAGGGTGTCCGTTCACCCCTCCACTTT
>TRBJ1-3|TRBV7-2|14|NA|NA
CASSLFQGSLTIYF
TGTGCCAGCAGCTTATTTCAGGGTAGTCTCACCATATATTTT
>TRBJ2-3|TRBV5-4|13|NA|NA
CASRPGVEDTQYF
TGTGCCAGCAGACCGGGGGTTGAAGATACGCAGTATTTT
>TRBJ2-1|TRBV10-3|16|TRBD2|NA
CAISAPSGSAYNEQFF
TGTGCCATCAGTGCCCCTAGCGGGAGCGCCTACAATGAGCAGTTCTTC
>TRBJ1-2|TRBV6-5|12|NA|NA
CASRGANYGYTF
TGTGCCAGCAGAGGAGCTAACTATGGCTACACCTTC
>TRBJ2-1|TRBV7-9|16|TRBD2|once
CASSPLLVAGYNEQFF
TGTGCCAGCAGCCCGCTCCTGGTAGCGGGATACAATGAGCAGTTCTTC
>TRBJ1-3|TRBV9|16|NA|few
CASSETPVALGDTIYF
TGTGCCAGCAGCGAAACACCGGTTGCTCTTGGAGACACCATATATTTT
>TRBJ2-6|TRBV9|14|NA|NA
CASREGSGANVLTF
TGTGCCAGCAGAGAGGGCTCTGGGGCCAACGTCCTGACTTTC
>TRBJ2-3|TRBV2|15|NA|NA
CASSARQIESDTQYF
TGTGCCAGCAGTGCAAGACAGATAGAAAGTGATACGCAGTATTTT
>TRBJ2-7|TRBV19|15|TRBD2|NA
CASSDPGLAPYEQYF
TGTGCCAGTAGTGATCCGGGACTAGCCCCCTACGAGCAGTACTTC
>TRBJ2-7|TRBV6-6|15|NA|NA
CASSYSPSINYEQYF
TGTGCCAGCAGTTACTCACCCTCTATAAACTACGAGCAGTACTTC
>TRBJ2-7|TRBV5-4|13|NA|NA
CASSLSPNYEQYF
TGTGCCAGCAGCTTGAGCCCGAATTACGAGCAGTACTTC
>TRBJ1-1|TRBV19|14|NA|NA
CASSIGSGNTEAFF
TGTGCCAGTAGTATAGGGTCCGGGAACACTGAAGCTTTCTTT
>TRBJ1-3|TRBV19|14|NA|NA
CASSMAGTGNTIYF
TGTGCCAGTAGTATGGCGGGTACTGGAAACACCATATATTTT
>TRBJ2-7|TRBV5-1|17|TRBD1|few
CASSLRGPGRGSYEQYF
TGCGCCAGCAGCTTGAGGGGCCCGGGCAGGGGGAGCTACGAGCAGTACTTC
>TRBJ2-1|TRBV19|14|NA|NA
CASSPIRGHNEQFF
TGTGCCAGTAGTCCCATCAGAGGCCACAATGAGCAGTTCTTC
>TRBJ1-2|TRBV18|13|NA|NA
CASSPNREAGYTF
TGTGCCAGCTCACCGAACAGGGAAGCGGGCTACACCTTC
>TRBJ2-7|TRBV27|17|TRBD1|NA
CASSSNRRDRGPYEQYF
TGTGCCAGCAGTTCCAATCGCCGGGACAGGGGCCCCTACGAGCAGTACTTC
>TRBJ1-5|TRBV6-1|16|NA|NA
CASSGPDRTSNQPQHF
TGTGCCAGCAGTGGACCAGACAGGACTAGCAATCAGCCCCAGCATTTT
>TRBJ1-1|TRBV7-8|17|TRBD1|once
CASSTWVRGRRHTEAFF
TGTGCCAGCAGCACCTGGGTCAGGGGGCGCCGTCACACTGAAGCTTTCTTT
>TRBJ1-1|TRBV29-1|15|TRBD1|NA
CSVVQDRAMNTEAFF
TGCAGCGTTGTCCAGGACAGGGCGATGAACACTGAAGCTTTCTTT
>TRBJ2-3|TRBV5-6|17|TRBD2|few
CASSLVGLAGGGNTQYF
TGTGCCAGCAGCTTGGTGGGACTAGCGGGAGGAGGGAATACGCAGTATTTT
>TRBJ2-7|TRBV7-9|13|NA|NA
CASSSGGDDEQYF
TGTGCCAGCAGCTCCGGCGGGGACGACGAGCAGTACTTC
>TRBJ2-3|TRBV6-5|13|NA|NA
CASSHTRTDTQYF
TGTGCCAGCAGCCACACAAGAACAGATACGCAGTATTTT
>TRBJ2-7|TRBV5-1|15|NA|few
CASSQKDSLNYEQYF
TGCGCCAGCAGCCAAAAAGACAGTCTCAACTACGAGCAGTACTTC
>TRBJ2-7|TRBV7-2|14|NA|NA
CASSSDGKTYEQYF
TGTGCCAGCAGCTCCGACGGGAAGACCTACGAGCAGTACTTC
>TRBJ2-1|TRBV30|21|TRBD2|NA
CAWSVRGSRYGGGSSYNEQFF
TGTGCCTGGAGTGTACGGGGGTCCCGCTACGGCGGGGGGAGCTCCTACAATGAGCAGTTCTTC
>TRBJ2-7|TRBV7-6|14|TRBD2|NA
CASSSLAATYEQYF
TGTGCCAGCAGCTCACTAGCGGCGACCTACGAGCAGTACTTC
>TRBJ1-2|TRBV5-4|13|NA|NA
CASSLNGNYGYTF
TGTGCCAGCAGCTTGAACGGGAACTATGGCTACACCTTC
>TRBJ2-1|TRBV4-1|18|TRBD2|NA
CASSPGGSGRPGYNEQFF
TGCGCCAGCAGCCCCGGGGGTAGCGGGAGGCCGGGCTACAATGAGCAGTTCTTC